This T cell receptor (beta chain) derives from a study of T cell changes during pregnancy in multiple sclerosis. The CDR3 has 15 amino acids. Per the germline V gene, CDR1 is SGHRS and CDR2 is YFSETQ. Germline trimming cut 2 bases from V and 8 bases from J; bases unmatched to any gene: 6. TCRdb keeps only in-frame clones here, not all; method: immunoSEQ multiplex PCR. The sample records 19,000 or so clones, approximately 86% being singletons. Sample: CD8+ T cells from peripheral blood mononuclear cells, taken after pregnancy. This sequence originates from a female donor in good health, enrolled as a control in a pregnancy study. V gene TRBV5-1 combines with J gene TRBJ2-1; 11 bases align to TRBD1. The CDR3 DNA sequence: TGCGCCAGCAGCTTTCAGGACAGGGGGCGCGATGAGCAGTTCTTC. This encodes CASSFQDRGRDEQFF.